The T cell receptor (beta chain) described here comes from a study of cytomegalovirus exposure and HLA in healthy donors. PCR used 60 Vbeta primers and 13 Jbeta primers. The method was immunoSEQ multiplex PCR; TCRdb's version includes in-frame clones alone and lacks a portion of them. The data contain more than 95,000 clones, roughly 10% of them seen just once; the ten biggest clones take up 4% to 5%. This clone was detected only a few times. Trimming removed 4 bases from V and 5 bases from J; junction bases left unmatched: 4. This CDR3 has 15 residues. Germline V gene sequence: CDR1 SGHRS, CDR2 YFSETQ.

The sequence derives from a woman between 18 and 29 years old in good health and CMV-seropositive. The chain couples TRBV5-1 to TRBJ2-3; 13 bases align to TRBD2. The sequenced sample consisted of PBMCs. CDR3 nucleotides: TGCGCCAGCAGCATCCGACTAGCGGGAGGAGATACGCAGTATTTT. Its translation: CASSIRLAGGDTQYF.